These 28 T cell receptor beta chains originate from one sample sequenced in a study of T cell changes during pregnancy in multiple sclerosis. Sequencing used immunoSEQ multiplex PCR; TCRdb keeps in-frame clones, though not all of them. The sample lists about 83,000 clones, about 91% occurring once. The sequences come from PBMCs, collected in the first trimester of pregnancy. These receptors all stem from a female donor in good health, serving as a control in a pregnancy study. Some clones in this sample may be carry-over from other donors' samples.

The chain joins TRBV13 to TRBJ2-3; TRBD1 is a possible D gene (5 bases). Trimming cost V 5 bases and J 4 bases, with 16 bases left between them. The CDR3 consists of 15 residues. Germline V gene data show CDR1 as PRHDT and CDR2 as FYEKMQ (reference sequence). The CDR3 coding sequence is TGTGCCAGCAGCCCTACGCAGGGCTCTCCAGATACGCAGTATTTT. Its protein is CASSPTQGSPDTQYF. Variable domain in full (rest from reference TRBV13 and TRBJ2-3): AAGVIQSPRHLIKEKRETATLKCYPIPRHDTVYWYQQGPGQDPQFLISFYEKMQSDKGSIPDRFSAQQFSDYHSELNMSSLELGDSALYFCASSPTQGSPDTQYFGPGTRLTVL.

V is TRBV28 and J is TRBJ2-3; 7 bases fit TRBD2. The CDR3 is made up of 16 amino acids. V dropped 5 bases and J dropped 3; count of bases not matched to a gene: 11. The V gene's germline CDR1 is MDHEN and CDR2 SYDVKM. CDR3 bases: TGTGCCAGCAGTCAACCCCTCGCGGGAGCAACAGATACGCAGTATTTT. Its translation is CASSQPLAGATDTQYF.

This sequence joins TRBV6-1 and TRBJ1-5; D not certain. V shed 6 bases and J shed 7 bases, with 10 bases lying between them. This CDR3 comprises 12 residues. CDR1 and CDR2 from the germline V gene are MNHNS and SASEGT. The CDR3 sequence: CASREGRQPQHF. CDR3 nucleotides: TGTGCCAGCAGGGAGGGTCGGCAGCCCCAGCATTTT.

The rearrangement uses TRBV4-1 and TRBJ1-2, with D uncertain. The length of the CDR3 is 12 residues. V lost 0 bases, J lost 7 bases, and 6 bases lay in between. Germline V CDR1 and CDR2: MGHRA, YSYEKL. The CDR3 DNA sequence: TGCGCCAGCAGCCAAGAAACTGCTGGCTACACCTTC. This translates into CASSQETAGYTF.

The chain combines TRBV4-1 with TRBJ1-2; 8 bases map to TRBD1. The germline gives CDR1 MGHRA, CDR2 YSYEKL. The length of the CDR3 is 16 residues. V trimming: 2 bases; J trimming: 4 bases; junction bases outside the gene matches: 9. Written as DNA, the CDR3 is TGCGCCAGCAGCCAAAATGACAGGGGAGTCGGCTATGGCTACACCTTC. This translates into CASSQNDRGVGYGYTF.

The chain employs TRBV2 and TRBJ2-3; 10 bases map to TRBD2. The CDR3 is made up of 14 amino acids. The V segment lost 7 bases and the J segment 5 bases; nucleotides outside the gene matches: 6. Germline CDR1 and CDR2: SNHLY and FYNNEI. The CDR3 protein is CASNGAGGLDTQYF. The CDR3 coding sequence is TGTGCCAGCAACGGAGCGGGGGGGCTAGATACGCAGTATTTT.

The chain employs TRBV14 and TRBJ1-6; D is undetermined. V dropped 5 bases and J dropped 7 bases, with 15 bases sitting between them. CDR1 SGHDN and CDR2 FVKESK come from the germline V gene. This CDR3 comprises 15 residues. This chain's CDR3 is CASSKYSGGNSPLHF. The CDR3 DNA reads TGTGCCAGCAGCAAGTATTCAGGAGGAAATTCACCCCTCCACTTT. Full variable domain (missing parts from reference TRBV14 and TRBJ1-6): EAGVTQFPSHSVIEKGQTVTLRCDPISGHDNLYWYRRVMGKEIKFLLHFVKESKQDESGMPNNRFLAERTGGTYSTLKVQPAELEDSGVYFCASSKYSGGNSPLHFGNGTRLTVT.

The chain couples TRBV5-8 to TRBJ1-2; D ambiguous. The germline gives CDR1 SGHTS, CDR2 YDEGEE. The ends were cut back, 6 bases at V and 7 bases at J, with 22 bases in the middle. The CDR3 loop spans 15 amino acids. CDR3 loop: CASTGGVVLRLGYTF. The CDR3 DNA reads TGTGCCAGCACCGGTGGAGTGGTCCTGCGTCTTGGCTACACCTTC.

The chain couples TRBV10-3 to TRBJ2-1; 8 nucleotides match TRBD2. The length of the CDR3 is 14 residues. From germline, CDR1 is ENHRY and CDR2 SYGVKD. After removal of 8 bases from V and 5 bases from J, the junction contained 8 bases not matched to a gene. This CDR3 reads CAIPGGSGDNEQFF. The CDR3 bases are TGTGCCATCCCGGGGGGTAGCGGGGACAATGAGCAGTTCTTC.

The V call is TRBV18, the J call TRBJ2-5, with 10 bases identical to TRBD2. J lost 0 bases, V lost 1 base, and 8 bases had no gene match. CDR1 is KGHSH, CDR2 LQKENI, per germline. The CDR3 loop spans 18 amino acids. The CDR3 sequence is CASSPLSSGGSNQETQYF. The CDR3 DNA follows: TGTGCCAGCTCACCACTGAGTAGCGGGGGGTCTAACCAAGAGACCCAGTACTTC.

The chain joins TRBV25-1 to TRBJ2-7; D remains ambiguous. V lost 3 bases to trimming and J lost 5 bases, with 8 bases between them. The germline V gene encodes CDR1 MGHDK and CDR2 SYGVNS. This CDR3 has 12 amino acids. This chain's CDR3 is CASSDTSDEQYF. The CDR3 DNA reads TGTGCCAGCAGTGACACCTCGGACGAGCAGTACTTC.

In nucleotides, the CDR3 is TGCGCCAGCAGCCTGTCAGGGAACCAAGAGACCCAGTACTTC. Its protein product is CASSLSGNQETQYF. The chain employs TRBV5-1 and TRBJ2-5, with D perhaps TRBD1 (5 bases). The CDR3 length is 14 residues. Germline V gene data show CDR1 as SGHRS and CDR2 as YFSETQ. The V and J ends lost 4 bases and 0 bases respectively, with 10 bases between them.

The rearrangement joins TRBV5-4 to TRBJ2-7; D perhaps matches TRBD2 (5 bases). The CDR3 loop spans 12 amino acids. CDR1 and CDR2 (germline): SGHNT, YYREEE (reference sequence). Deletions cut 4 bases from V and 7 bases from J, with 12 bases between. CDR3 sequence reads: CASSDYGDEQYF. Written as DNA, the CDR3 is TGTGCCAGCAGCGACTATGGGGATGAGCAGTACTTC.

The rearrangement joins TRBV27 to TRBJ2-1; 12 bases map to TRBD2. The CDR3 is made up of 15 amino acids. Looked up from germline, CDR1 is MNHEY and CDR2 is SMNVEV (reference sequence). Germline trimming cut 5 bases from V and 4 bases from J; bases unmatched to any gene: 3. CDR3 bases: TGTGCCAGCAGTCCCGGGACTAGCGGGTACAATGAGCAGTTCTTC. It is translated as CASSPGTSGYNEQFF.

J is TRBJ1-2 and V is TRBV7-2, with a possible D match to TRBD1 (6 bases). CDR1 and CDR2 (germline): SGHTA, FQGNSA. Trimming cost V 5 bases and J 0 bases, with 13 bases left between them. The CDR3 is 15 residues long. CDR3 sequence (DNA): TGTGCCAGCAGCCAGTATACAGGGACTAACTATGGCTACACCTTC. Translation gives CASSQYTGTNYGYTF.

The chain has TRBV19 and TRBJ2-7; perhaps TRBD1 as D (6 bases). This CDR3 has 15 amino acids. Trimming stripped 2 bases from V and 3 bases from J, with 14 bases between. Germline values: CDR1 LNHDA, CDR2 SQIVND (reference sequence). CDR3 nucleotide sequence: TGTGCCAGTAGTATAACGACAGGCGCCTACTACGAGCAGTACTTC. It translates to CASSITTGAYYEQYF.

The chain carries TRBV4-1 and TRBJ1-5, with D possibly matching TRBD1 (6 bases). This CDR3 region has 16 residues. With 1 base removed from V and 2 bases from J, the gap between germline ends came to 12 bases. The V gene's germline CDR1 is MGHRA and CDR2 YSYEKL. CDR3 bases: TGCGCCAGCAGCCAAGGACAGGCCCGCGGCAATCAGCCCCAGCATTTT. Its protein product is CASSQGQARGNQPQHF.

This chain links TRBV28 with TRBJ2-2; TRBD2 might be the D (6 bases). V lost 8 bases to trimming and J lost 3 bases, with 10 bases between them. Germline V gives CDR1 MDHEN, CDR2 SYDVKM. This CDR3 region has 13 residues. For the CDR3, the DNA is TGTGCCAGCGGAGGAGGGGACACCGGGGAGCTGTTTTTT. Amino acid sequence: CASGGGDTGELFF.

The chain links TRBV7-8 to TRBJ2-5, with D possibly being TRBD1 (6 bases). The CDR3 runs to 15 residues. CDR1 and CDR2 (germline): SGHVS, FQNEAQ. Trimming left V 5 bases short and J 2 bases short, with 15 bases between. DNA for the CDR3: TGTGCCAGCAGCCCAAAACAGGGTCGGCAAGAGACCCAGTACTTC. Amino acids: CASSPKQGRQETQYF.

The rearrangement joins TRBV7-2 to TRBJ2-5; TRBD1 might be the D (6 bases). The germline V and J ends were trimmed by 5 bases and 1 base, with 14 bases remaining between them. This CDR3 contains 15 residues. Germline V gives CDR1 SGHTA, CDR2 FQGNSA. In DNA, the CDR3 is TGTGCCAGCAGCCCAACTCAGGACAGCCAAGAGACCCAGTACTTC. Protein product: CASSPTQDSQETQYF.

The chain links TRBV4-3 to TRBJ1-1, with D possibly being TRBD1 (5 bases). This CDR3 region has 15 residues. Germline assignment: CDR1 LGHNA and CDR2 YSLEER. Between the trimmed V and J ends, which lost 1 base and 1 base, there was a span of 10 bases. Here the CDR3 DNA reads TGCGCCAGCAGCCAAGGTCCAACAGGGAACACTGAAGCTTTCTTT. It yields the protein CASSQGPTGNTEAFF.

This chain links TRBV2 with TRBJ2-3; D may be TRBD2 (7 bases). The CDR3 extends over 15 amino acids. From germline, CDR1 is SNHLY and CDR2 FYNNEI. The V and J ends lost 10 bases and 6 bases respectively, with 23 bases between them. CDR3 protein: CAMTSGAGVGDTQYF. CDR3 in DNA: TGTGCCATGACCTCGGGGGCGGGAGTTGGCGATACGCAGTATTTT.

The chain couples TRBV5-6 to TRBJ2-7, with 7 nucleotides matching TRBD1. This CDR3 is 12 amino acids long. Germline trimming cut 4 bases from V and 8 bases from J; bases unmatched to any gene: 6. The germline gives CDR1 SGHDT, CDR2 YYEEEE. As DNA, the CDR3 is TGTGCCAGCAGCGTGGGACAGACAAAGCAGTACTTC. This codes for CASSVGQTKQYF.

In this sample, this clone turned up once. The chain employs TRBV27 and TRBJ2-1; perhaps TRBD2 as D (6 bases). The germline V gene encodes CDR1 MNHEY and CDR2 SMNVEV (reference sequence). The CDR3 has 15 residues. The V and J ends lost 6 bases and 7 bases respectively, with 19 bases between them. The CDR3 DNA reads as TGTGCCAGCAGACCGACCCCGGGAGCCGGGAATGAGCAGTTCTTC. Translating it yields CASRPTPGAGNEQFF.

The chain couples TRBV9 to TRBJ2-6, with D unclear. Germline loops: CDR1 SGDLS, CDR2 YYNGEE. V lost 2 bases, J lost 1 base, and 4 bases lay in between. This CDR3 comprises 14 residues. The CDR3 DNA sequence: TGTGCCAGCAGCGTGGCATCTGGGGCCAACGTCCTGACTTTC. Translated, it gives CASSVASGANVLTF.

This chain connects TRBV7-9 to TRBJ1-2; D gene uncertain. V was cut by 3 bases and J by 3 bases, with 5 bases left in between. The CDR3 spans 12 residues. Germline V gene data show CDR1 as SEHNR and CDR2 as FQNEAQ (reference sequence). Written as DNA, the CDR3 is TGTGCCAGCAGCTTTCAGGACTATGGCTACACCTTC. Translating gives CASSFQDYGYTF.

The chain carries TRBV4-3 and TRBJ1-4; 8 bases fit TRBD1. The CDR3 runs to 15 residues. Germline V gene lookup returns CDR1 LGHNA and CDR2 YSLEER. J gave up 5 bases and V 2 bases, and 4 bases lay outside the gene matches. CDR3 region: CASSQLTGGNEKLFF. The CDR3 nucleotides are TGCGCCAGCAGCCAACTTACAGGGGGAAATGAAAAACTGTTTTTT.

This clone has just one count. The chain uses TRBV5-5 and TRBJ1-1, with D uncertain. CDR1 and CDR2 from the germline V gene are SGHKS and YYEKEE (reference sequence). This CDR3 has 15 residues. Trimming stripped 3 bases from V and 0 bases from J, with 12 bases between. CDR3 sequence (DNA): TGTGCCAGCAGCTGGGCCGGCGCAATGAACACTGAAGCTTTCTTT. Protein: CASSWAGAMNTEAFF.